The rows below give T cell receptor beta chains drawn from one sample of a study of CD8 T cells in Susac syndrome. TCRdb ran MiXCR on the immunoSEQ multiplex PCR reads and lists one entry per CDR3 protein. Among about 130,000 distinct CDR3 sequences listed, just under 95% were seen once. The specimen was CD8+ T cells from PBMCs. These receptors were taken from a human donor with Susac syndrome. Each CDR3 is given with its conserved first and last residue. A D gene is named only where the DNA matches it firmly. For some rows the clone size is stated as once, few or many, or as a class when expanded; others skip it.

D gene: -; V gene: TRBV28; clone size: -; J gene: TRBJ2-1; CDR3 DNA: TGTGCCAGCAGTCGACAGGCGGACTACAATGAGCAGTTCTTC; CDR3 protein: CASSRQADYNEQFF
D gene: -; V gene: TRBV6-5; clone size: -; J gene: TRBJ2-5; CDR3 DNA: TGTGCCAGCAGTTACTCGAGAACGGGAGAGACCCAGTACTTC; CDR3 protein: CASSYSRTGETQYF
D gene: TRBD2; V gene: TRBV27; clone size: few; J gene: TRBJ2-3; CDR3 DNA: TGTGCCAGCAGTCGGGAGGTCACAGATACGCAGTATTTT; CDR3 protein: CASSREVTDTQYF
D gene: -; V gene: TRBV7-3; clone size: once; J gene: TRBJ2-1; CDR3 DNA: TGTGCCAGCCAACGGTCCGCGGGGCCCTTATCGGGCAATGAGCAGTTCTTC; CDR3 protein: CASQRSAGPLSGNEQFF
D gene: -; V gene: TRBV12-3/TRBV12-4; clone size: -; J gene: TRBJ1-1; CDR3 DNA: TGTGCCAGCAGTTTGAGGGTCTCGAACACTGAAGCTTTCTTT; CDR3 protein: CASSLRVSNTEAFF
D gene: -; V gene: TRBV6-5; clone size: -; J gene: TRBJ2-7; CDR3 DNA: TGTGCCAGCAGTACCGCAAGGGCGGTCTCCTACGAGCAGTACTTC; CDR3 protein: CASSTARAVSYEQYF
D gene: -; V gene: TRBV20-1; clone size: -; J gene: TRBJ2-1; CDR3 DNA: TGCAGTGTTAGGACAGCAGAATACAATGAGCAGTTCTTC; CDR3 protein: CSVRTAEYNEQFF
D gene: -; V gene: TRBV28; clone size: -; J gene: TRBJ2-7; CDR3 DNA: TGTGCCAGCAGTTTATATGGGGGACGGAACCACTACGAGCAGTACTTC; CDR3 protein: CASSLYGGRNHYEQYF
D gene: TRBD1; V gene: TRBV2; clone size: once; J gene: TRBJ1-4; CDR3 DNA: TGTGCCAGCAGACCCGGGACAGGGAATGAAAAACTGTTTTTT; CDR3 protein: CASRPGTGNEKLFF
D gene: -; V gene: TRBV4-3; clone size: -; J gene: TRBJ1-4; CDR3 DNA: TGCGCCAGCAGCCAAGATGTGGGGGCAAAGAGCGAAAAACTGTTTTTT; CDR3 protein: CASSQDVGAKSEKLFF
D gene: -; V gene: TRBV7-9; clone size: -; J gene: TRBJ2-6; CDR3 DNA: TGTGCCAGCAGCTTTATCCGGGCTTCTGGGGCCAACGTCCTGACTTTC; CDR3 protein: CASSFIRASGANVLTF
D gene: TRBD2; V gene: TRBV6-5; clone size: -; J gene: TRBJ2-1; CDR3 DNA: TGTGCCACGGGAGCGGGGCGGAGCTCCTACAATGAGCAGTTCTTC; CDR3 protein: CATGAGRSSYNEQFF
D gene: -; V gene: TRBV12-3/TRBV12-4; clone size: -; J gene: TRBJ2-5; CDR3 DNA: TGTGCCAGCAGTTTATGGCGGGCGGTCCAAGAGACCCAGTACTTC; CDR3 protein: CASSLWRAVQETQYF
D gene: -; V gene: TRBV15; clone size: once; J gene: TRBJ2-7; CDR3 DNA: TGTGCCACCAGCAGAGGTAACGGACGAGACAGGTACTACGAGCAGTACTTC; CDR3 protein: CATSRGNGRDRYYEQYF
D gene: -; V gene: TRBV5-1; clone size: few; J gene: TRBJ1-2; CDR3 DNA: TGCGCCAGCAGCGATGCGGGGACCAACTACTATGGCTACACCTTC; CDR3 protein: CASSDAGTNYYGYTF
D gene: -; V gene: TRBV4-2; clone size: -; J gene: TRBJ2-7; CDR3 DNA: TGTGCCAGCAGCCAAGTCGCACCCGTTAGCTCCTACGAGCAGTACTTC; CDR3 protein: CASSQVAPVSSYEQYF
D gene: -; V gene: TRBV27; clone size: -; J gene: TRBJ1-2; CDR3 DNA: TGTGCCAGCAGTATCCGGGGCGTATATGGCTACACCTTC; CDR3 protein: CASSIRGVYGYTF
D gene: -; V gene: TRBV12-3/TRBV12-4; clone size: -; J gene: TRBJ2-1; CDR3 DNA: TGTGCCAGCAGTTCCCCGGAGGACAATGAGCAGTTCTTC; CDR3 protein: CASSSPEDNEQFF
D gene: -; V gene: TRBV3-1; clone size: -; J gene: TRBJ2-1; CDR3 DNA: TGTGCCAGCAGCCAAGGCGAGGGGTACGCTGCTGGGAATGAGCAGTTCTTC; CDR3 protein: CASSQGEGYAAGNEQFF
D gene: -; V gene: TRBV20-1; clone size: -; J gene: TRBJ2-5; CDR3 DNA: TGCAGTGCTAGAGATCTCGGGGCAGAACAAGAGACCCAGTACTTC; CDR3 protein: CSARDLGAEQETQYF
D gene: -; V gene: TRBV4-1; clone size: -; J gene: TRBJ2-3; CDR3 DNA: TGCGCCAGCAGCCAGTACGGACCAGAAGATACGCAGTATTTT; CDR3 protein: CASSQYGPEDTQYF
D gene: -; V gene: TRBV19; clone size: -; J gene: TRBJ2-7; CDR3 DNA: TGTGCCAGTAGTGAAGGTCTGTCCTACGAGCAGTACTTC; CDR3 protein: CASSEGLSYEQYF
D gene: -; V gene: TRBV10-3; clone size: -; J gene: TRBJ2-5; CDR3 DNA: TGTGCCATCAGTGACCCTAGTGAGACCCAGTACTTC; CDR3 protein: CAISDPSETQYF
D gene: TRBD1; V gene: TRBV4-3; clone size: -; J gene: TRBJ1-1; CDR3 DNA: TGCGCCAGCAGCCAAGATCTGTGGGACAGGGGAACTGAAGCTTTCTTT; CDR3 protein: CASSQDLWDRGTEAFF
D gene: -; V gene: TRBV20-1; clone size: -; J gene: TRBJ1-2; CDR3 DNA: TGCAGTGCTTCGACAGAGTACTATGGCTACACCTTC; CDR3 protein: CSASTEYYGYTF
D gene: TRBD2; V gene: TRBV5-6; clone size: -; J gene: TRBJ2-7; CDR3 DNA: TGTGCCAGCAGCTTTGGGACTAGGTACGAGCAGTACTTC; CDR3 protein: CASSFGTRYEQYF
D gene: -; V gene: TRBV6-2/TRBV6-3; clone size: -; J gene: TRBJ1-4; CDR3 DNA: TGTGCCAGCAGCCCCGGACGGACTAATGAAAAACTGTTTTTT; CDR3 protein: CASSPGRTNEKLFF